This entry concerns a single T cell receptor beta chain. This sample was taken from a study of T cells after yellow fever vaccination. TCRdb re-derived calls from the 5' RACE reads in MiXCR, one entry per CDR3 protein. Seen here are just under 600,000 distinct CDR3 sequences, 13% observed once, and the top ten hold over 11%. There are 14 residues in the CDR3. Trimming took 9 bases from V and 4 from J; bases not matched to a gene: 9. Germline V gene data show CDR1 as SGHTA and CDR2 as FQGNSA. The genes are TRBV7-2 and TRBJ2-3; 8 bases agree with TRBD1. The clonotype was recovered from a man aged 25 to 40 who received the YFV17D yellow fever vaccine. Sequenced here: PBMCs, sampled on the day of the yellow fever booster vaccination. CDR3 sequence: CASRNRGQADTQYF. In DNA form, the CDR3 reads TGTGCCAGTAGGAACAGGGGACAGGCAGATACGCAGTATTTT.